This T cell receptor (beta chain) is from a study of chemoradiotherapy in HPV16-positive cancers. General observations from the study: Only a couple of HPV16-positive patients supplied the functional HPV-specificity definition. Non-HPV-specific T cells did not expand in tumors during treatment, whereas candidate HPV-specific clones and E7-related motifs did. HPV-responsive T-cell expansion during chemoradiotherapy was linked to improved recurrence-free survival in HPV16-positive patients.

Germline CDR1 reads MNHEY; CDR2 reads SMNVEV (reference sequence). With V trimmed by 4 bases and J by 2 bases, 2 bases remained unmatched. CDR3 length: 14 residues. Turning to this clone: Its matching antigen is unknown.

Using immunoSEQ multiplex PCR, the repertoire was profiled, and TCRdb retains in-frame clones only, with some absent. Among under 4,000 clones listed, 60% to 80% were seen once. Sample acquisition took place from a patient who underwent chemoradiotherapy. The chain recombines TRBV27 with TRBJ2-5; 9 bases match TRBD2. The sequence was collected from a human donor with HPV-associated anogenital cancer. The CDR3 sequence: CASSSAGGQETQYF. The CDR3 DNA is TGTGCCAGCAGTTCTGCGGGGGGGCAAGAGACCCAGTACTTC.